This T cell receptor beta chain derives from a study of blood T cell repertoires in COVID-19. Background on the study: Donors in the United States, Italy and Spain gave samples during acute or convalescent COVID-19.

Using immunoSEQ multiplex PCR, the repertoire was profiled, and TCRdb retains in-frame clones only, with some absent. The table lists around 260,000 clones, approximately 82% of them singletons, with 3.5% to 5.5% in the top ten. This CDR3 spans 15 amino acids. CDR1 LNHDA and CDR2 SQIVND come from the germline V gene (reference sequence). With 6 bases clipped from V and 2 bases from J, the junction kept 9 bases outside the gene matches. This receptor was obtained from a man aged 60 to 75 who had recovered from COVID-19. The J gene is TRBJ1-2, the V gene TRBV19, with 7 bases lining up with TRBD1. Input material: peripheral blood. CDR3 sequence: CASSHPWDRNYGYTF. Written as DNA, the CDR3 is TGTGCCAGTAGCCATCCCTGGGACAGAAACTATGGCTACACCTTC. Full variable domain (rest looked up from reference TRBV19 and TRBJ1-2): DGGITQSPKYLFRKEGQNVTLSCEQNLNHDAMYWYRQDPGQGLRLIYYSQIVNDFQKGDIAEGYSVSREKKESFPLTVTSAQKNPTAFYLCASSHPWDRNYGYTFGSGTRLTVV.